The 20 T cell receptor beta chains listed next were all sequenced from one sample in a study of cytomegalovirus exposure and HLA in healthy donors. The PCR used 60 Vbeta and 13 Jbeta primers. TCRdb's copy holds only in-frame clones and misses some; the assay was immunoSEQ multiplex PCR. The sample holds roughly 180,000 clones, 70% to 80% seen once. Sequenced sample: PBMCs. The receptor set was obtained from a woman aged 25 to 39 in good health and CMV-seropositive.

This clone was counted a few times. In DNA form, the CDR3 reads TGTGCCAGCAGCCAATTAGATACGCAGTATTTT. Amino acid sequence: CASSQLDTQYF. The chain combines TRBV5-4 with TRBJ2-3; D uncertain. Germline V gives CDR1 SGHNT, CDR2 YYREEE (reference sequence). V lost 4 bases and J 5 bases, leaving 5 bases between the germline ends. This CDR3 has 11 amino acids. The entire variable domain, with the rest obtained from reference TRBV5-4 and TRBJ2-3, is as follows: ETGVTQSPTHLIKTRGQQVTLRCSSQSGHNTVSWYQQALGQGPQFIFQYYREEENGRGNFPPRFSGLQFPNYSSELNVNALELDDSALYLCASSQLDTQYFGPGTRLTVL.

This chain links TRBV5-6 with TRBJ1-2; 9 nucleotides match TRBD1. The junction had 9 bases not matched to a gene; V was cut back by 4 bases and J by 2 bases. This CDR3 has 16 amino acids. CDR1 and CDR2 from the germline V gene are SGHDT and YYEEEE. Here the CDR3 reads CASSPGTGRGNYGYTF. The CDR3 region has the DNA TGTGCCAGCAGCCCAGGGACAGGGCGGGGGAACTATGGCTACACCTTC.

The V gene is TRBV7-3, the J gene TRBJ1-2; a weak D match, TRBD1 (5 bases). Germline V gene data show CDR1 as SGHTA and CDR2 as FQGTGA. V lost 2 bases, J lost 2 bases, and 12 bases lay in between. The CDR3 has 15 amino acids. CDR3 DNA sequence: TGTGCCAGCAGCTTAGGGCAGGGAAGGAACTATGGCTACACCTTC. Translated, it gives CASSLGQGRNYGYTF.

The CDR3 nucleotides are TGTGCCAGCAGCCCCCCACACTCCCGGGGACAGCGGATCATGAACACTGAAGCTTTCTTT. Its protein is CASSPPHSRGQRIMNTEAFF. This rearrangement joins TRBV7-8 to TRBJ1-1, with 7 bases aligning to TRBD1. The CDR3 sequence is 20 residues long. In germline, CDR1 is SGHVS, CDR2 FQNEAQ. The V segment lost 5 bases and the J segment 0 bases; nucleotides outside the gene matches: 21.

CDR3 region: CASSLNLGQGHGYTF. CDR3 nucleotides: TGTGCCAGCAGCTTAAATCTCGGTCAGGGTCATGGCTACACCTTC. This chain joins TRBV7-8 and TRBJ1-2; the D gene is possibly TRBD1 (5 bases). The germline gives CDR1 SGHVS, CDR2 FQNEAQ. The CDR3 runs to 15 residues. V lost 2 bases, J lost 6 bases, and 16 bases lay in between.

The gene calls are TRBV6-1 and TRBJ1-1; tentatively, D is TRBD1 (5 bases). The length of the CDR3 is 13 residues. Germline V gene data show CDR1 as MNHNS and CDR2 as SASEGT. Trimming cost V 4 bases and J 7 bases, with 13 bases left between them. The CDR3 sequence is CASSGEQALEAFF. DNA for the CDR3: TGTGCCAGCAGTGGGGAACAGGCTCTTGAAGCTTTCTTT.

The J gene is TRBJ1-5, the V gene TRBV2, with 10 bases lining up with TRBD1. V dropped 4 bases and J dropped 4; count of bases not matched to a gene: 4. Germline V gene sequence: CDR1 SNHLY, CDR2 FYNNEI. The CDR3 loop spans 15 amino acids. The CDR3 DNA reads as TGTGCCAGCAGTGTTGAGGGACAGGGGAATCAGCCCCAGCATTTT. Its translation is CASSVEGQGNQPQHF.

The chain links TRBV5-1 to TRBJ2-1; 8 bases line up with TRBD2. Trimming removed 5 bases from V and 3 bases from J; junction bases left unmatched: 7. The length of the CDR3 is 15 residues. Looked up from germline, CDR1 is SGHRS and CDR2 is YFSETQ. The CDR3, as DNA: TGCGCCAGCAGTACAAGCGGGAGCCTCTACAATGAGCAGTTCTTC. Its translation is CASSTSGSLYNEQFF.

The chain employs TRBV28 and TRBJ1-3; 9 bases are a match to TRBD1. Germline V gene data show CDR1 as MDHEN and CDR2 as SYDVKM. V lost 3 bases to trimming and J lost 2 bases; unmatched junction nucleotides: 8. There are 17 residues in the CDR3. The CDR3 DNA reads TGTGCCAGCAGTTTTACCCCCGGGACAGGGACTGGAAACACCATATATTTT. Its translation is CASSFTPGTGTGNTIYF.

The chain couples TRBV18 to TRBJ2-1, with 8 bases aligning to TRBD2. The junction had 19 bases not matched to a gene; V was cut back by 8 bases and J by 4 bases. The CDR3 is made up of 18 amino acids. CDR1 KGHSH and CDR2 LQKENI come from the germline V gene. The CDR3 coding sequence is TGTGCCAGCGCTAAGGGACTAGTCGGACAAACTCAATACAATGAGCAGTTCTTC. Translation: CASAKGLVGQTQYNEQFF.

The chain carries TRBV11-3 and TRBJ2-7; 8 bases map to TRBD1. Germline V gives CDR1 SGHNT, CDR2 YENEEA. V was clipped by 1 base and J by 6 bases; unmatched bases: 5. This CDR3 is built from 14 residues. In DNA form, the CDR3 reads TGTGCCAGCAGCTTAGGCGCTACAGGGGGCGAGCAGTACTTC. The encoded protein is CASSLGATGGEQYF.

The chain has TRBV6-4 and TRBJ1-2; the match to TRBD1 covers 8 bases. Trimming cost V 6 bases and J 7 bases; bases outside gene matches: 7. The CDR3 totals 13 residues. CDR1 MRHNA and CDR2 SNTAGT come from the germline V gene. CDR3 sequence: CASRPAGGSGYTF. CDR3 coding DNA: TGTGCCAGCAGGCCCGCAGGGGGCTCTGGCTACACCTTC.

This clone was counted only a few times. CDR3 sequence: CASSPPLGTGSNEQFF. The CDR3 DNA is TGTGCCAGCAGCCCACCCCTCGGGACAGGTTCCAATGAGCAGTTCTTC. This chain connects TRBV4-2 to TRBJ2-1, with TRBD1 matching over 8 bases. Germline V gene data show CDR1 as LGHNA and CDR2 as YNFKEQ. V dropped 4 bases and J dropped 6; count of bases not matched to a gene: 11. This CDR3 has 16 residues.

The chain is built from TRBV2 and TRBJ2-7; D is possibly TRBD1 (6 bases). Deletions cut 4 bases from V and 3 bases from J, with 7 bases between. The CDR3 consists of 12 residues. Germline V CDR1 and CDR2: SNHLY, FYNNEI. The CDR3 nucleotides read TGTGCCAGCAGTGCCAGGGGCTACGAGCAGTACTTC. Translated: CASSARGYEQYF.

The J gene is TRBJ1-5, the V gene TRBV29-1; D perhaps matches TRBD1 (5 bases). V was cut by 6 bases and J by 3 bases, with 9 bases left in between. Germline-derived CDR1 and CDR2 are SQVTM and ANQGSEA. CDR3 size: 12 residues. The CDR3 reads CSVGGPNQPQHF. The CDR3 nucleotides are TGCAGCGTGGGGGGACCCAATCAGCCCCAGCATTTT.

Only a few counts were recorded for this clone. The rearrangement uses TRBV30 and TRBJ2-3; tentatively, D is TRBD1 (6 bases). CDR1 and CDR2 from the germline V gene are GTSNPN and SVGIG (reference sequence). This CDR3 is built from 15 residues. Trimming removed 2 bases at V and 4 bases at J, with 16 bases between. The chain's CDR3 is CAWSSGTTGADTQYF. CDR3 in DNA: TGTGCCTGGAGTTCCGGGACAACAGGCGCAGATACGCAGTATTTT.

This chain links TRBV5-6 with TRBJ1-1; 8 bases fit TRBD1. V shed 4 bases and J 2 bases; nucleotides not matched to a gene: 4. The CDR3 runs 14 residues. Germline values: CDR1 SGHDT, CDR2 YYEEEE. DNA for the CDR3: TGTGCCAGCAGCCAGGGGGCGGGAAACACTGAAGCTTTCTTT. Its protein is CASSQGAGNTEAFF.

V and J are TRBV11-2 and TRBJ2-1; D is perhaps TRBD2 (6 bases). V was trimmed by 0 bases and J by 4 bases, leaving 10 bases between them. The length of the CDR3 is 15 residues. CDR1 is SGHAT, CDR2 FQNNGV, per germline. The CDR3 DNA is TGTGCCAGCAGCTTAGAGCGGGAATCTTACAATGAGCAGTTCTTC. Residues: CASSLERESYNEQFF.

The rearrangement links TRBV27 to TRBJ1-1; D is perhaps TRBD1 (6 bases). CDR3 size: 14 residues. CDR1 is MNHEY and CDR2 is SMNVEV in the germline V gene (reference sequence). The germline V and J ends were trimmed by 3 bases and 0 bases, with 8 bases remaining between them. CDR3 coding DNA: TGTGCCAGCAGTTTTCAGGGGTTGAACACTGAAGCTTTCTTT. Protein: CASSFQGLNTEAFF.

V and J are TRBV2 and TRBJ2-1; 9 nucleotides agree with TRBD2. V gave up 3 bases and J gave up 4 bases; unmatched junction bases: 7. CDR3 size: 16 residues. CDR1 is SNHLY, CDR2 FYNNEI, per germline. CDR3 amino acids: CASSDSPAGGYNEQFF. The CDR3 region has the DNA TGTGCCAGCAGTGATAGCCCGGCGGGAGGGTACAATGAGCAGTTCTTC.